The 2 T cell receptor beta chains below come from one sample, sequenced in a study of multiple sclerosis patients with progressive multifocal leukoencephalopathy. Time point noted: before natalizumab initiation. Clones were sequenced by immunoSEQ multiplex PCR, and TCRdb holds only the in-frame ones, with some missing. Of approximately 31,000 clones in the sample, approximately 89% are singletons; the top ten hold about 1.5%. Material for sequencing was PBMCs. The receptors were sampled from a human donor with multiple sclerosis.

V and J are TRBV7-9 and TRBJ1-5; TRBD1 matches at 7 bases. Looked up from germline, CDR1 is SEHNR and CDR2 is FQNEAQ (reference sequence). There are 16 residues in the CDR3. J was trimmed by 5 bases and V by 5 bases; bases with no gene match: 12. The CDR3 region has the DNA TGTGCCAGCAGCAATGGGTGGGACAGCGTGGATCAGCCCCAGCATTTT. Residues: CASSNGWDSVDQPQHF.

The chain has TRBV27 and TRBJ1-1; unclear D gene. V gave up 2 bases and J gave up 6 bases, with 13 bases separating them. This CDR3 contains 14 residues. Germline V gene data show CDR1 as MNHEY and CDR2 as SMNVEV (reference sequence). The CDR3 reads CASSLIGRRPEAFF. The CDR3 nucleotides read TGTGCCAGCAGTTTAATTGGCCGTCGTCCTGAAGCTTTCTTT.